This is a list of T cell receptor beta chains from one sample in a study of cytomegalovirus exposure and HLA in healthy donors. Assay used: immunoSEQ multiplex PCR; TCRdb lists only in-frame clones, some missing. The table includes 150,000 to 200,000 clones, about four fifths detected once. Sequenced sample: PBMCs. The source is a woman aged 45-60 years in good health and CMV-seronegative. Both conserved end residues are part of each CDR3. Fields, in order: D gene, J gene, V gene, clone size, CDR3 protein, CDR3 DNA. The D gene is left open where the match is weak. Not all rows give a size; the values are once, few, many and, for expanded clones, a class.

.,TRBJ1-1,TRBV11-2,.,CASSLVPGEAFF,TGTGCCAGCAGCTTAGTTCCGGGTGAAGCTTTCTTT
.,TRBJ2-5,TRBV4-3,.,CASSLGQLEIQYF,TGCGCCAGCAGCCTTGGACAGCTGGAGATCCAGTACTTC
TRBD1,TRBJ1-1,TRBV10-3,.,CAIRRQGVTEAFF,TGTGCCATCAGGAGACAGGGAGTCACTGAAGCTTTCTTT
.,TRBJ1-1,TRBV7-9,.,CASSKTVNTEAFF,TGTGCCAGCAGCAAAACGGTGAACACTGAAGCTTTCTTT
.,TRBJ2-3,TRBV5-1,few,CASRGLQAADTQYF,TGCGCCAGCAGAGGGTTGCAAGCGGCAGATACGCAGTATTTT
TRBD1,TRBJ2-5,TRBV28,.,CASRLGQVRETQYF,TGTGCCAGCAGGCTTGGACAGGTGAGGGAGACCCAGTACTTC
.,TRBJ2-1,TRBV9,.,CASSVVRNEQFF,TGTGCCAGCAGCGTAGTGCGGAATGAGCAGTTCTTC
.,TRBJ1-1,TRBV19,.,CASSIGGDRAFF,TGTGCCAGTAGTATAGGGGGGGATAGGGCTTTCTTT
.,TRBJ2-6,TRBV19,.,CASRVSSSGANVLTF,TGTGCCAGTAGGGTTTCGAGCTCTGGGGCCAACGTCCTGACTTTC
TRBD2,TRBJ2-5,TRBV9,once,CASSVGLAGETQYF,TGTGCCAGCAGCGTAGGCCTAGCGGGAGAGACCCAGTACTTC
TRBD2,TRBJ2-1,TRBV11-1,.,CASSWGGPRSYNEQFF,TGTGCCAGCAGCTGGGGAGGGCCGAGGTCCTACAATGAGCAGTTCTTC
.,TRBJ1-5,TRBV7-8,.,CASSSGPMEDQPQHF,TGTGCCAGCAGCTCCGGGCCGATGGAGGATCAGCCCCAGCATTTT
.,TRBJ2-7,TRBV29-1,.,CSVEGTRYEQYF,TGCAGCGTTGAAGGCACTAGGTACGAGCAGTACTTC
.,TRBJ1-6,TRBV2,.,CASSESRGSPLHF,TGTGCCAGCAGTGAATCCAGGGGTTCACCCCTCCACTTT
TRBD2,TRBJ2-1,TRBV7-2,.,CASSRVGLAGGSYNEQFF,TGTGCCAGCAGCCGCGTGGGACTAGCGGGAGGTTCCTACAATGAGCAGTTCTTC
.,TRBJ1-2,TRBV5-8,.,CASSLVGRREGYTF,TGTGCCAGCAGCTTGGTTGGGCGGAGGGAAGGCTACACCTTC
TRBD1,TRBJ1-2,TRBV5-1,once,CASSLPGGYGYTF,TGCGCCAGCAGCTTGCCAGGGGGCTATGGCTACACCTTC
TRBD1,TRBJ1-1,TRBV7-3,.,CASSPQTGREAFF,TGTGCCAGCAGCCCTCAGACAGGGCGTGAAGCTTTCTTT
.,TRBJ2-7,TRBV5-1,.,CASRADAYEQYF,TGCGCCAGCAGAGCGGACGCCTACGAGCAGTACTTC
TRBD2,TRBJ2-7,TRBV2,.,CASKSSGGRVGEQYF,TGTGCCAGCAAATCTAGCGGAGGTAGGGTGGGCGAGCAGTACTTC
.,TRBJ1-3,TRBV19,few,CASTGRSDISGNTIYF,TGTGCCAGTACGGGTCGGTCGGACATCTCTGGAAACACCATATATTTT
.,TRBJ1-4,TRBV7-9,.,CASSWDFEKLFF,TGTGCCAGCAGCTGGGACTTTGAAAAACTGTTTTTT
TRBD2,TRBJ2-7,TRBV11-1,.,CASSPVWTSGSQQYF,TGTGCCAGCAGCCCAGTGTGGACTAGCGGGAGTCAGCAGTACTTC
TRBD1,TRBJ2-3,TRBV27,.,CASRLQTGGLTDTQYF,TGTGCCAGCCGATTACAGACAGGGGGCTTGACAGATACGCAGTATTTT
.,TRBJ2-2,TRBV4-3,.,CASSQGSGYTGELFF,TGCGCCAGCAGCCAAGGTAGCGGCTACACCGGGGAGCTGTTTTTT
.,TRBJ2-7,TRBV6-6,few,CASRMRTMSYEQYF,TGTGCCAGCAGGATGCGGACAATGTCCTACGAGCAGTACTTC
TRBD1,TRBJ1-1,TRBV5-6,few,CASSWGWDRVTEAFF,TGTGCCAGCAGCTGGGGGTGGGACAGGGTGACTGAAGCTTTCTTT
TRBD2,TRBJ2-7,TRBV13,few,CASTGGVKAYEQYF,TGTGCCAGCACCGGGGGGGTAAAGGCCTACGAGCAGTACTTC
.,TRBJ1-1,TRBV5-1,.,CASSPTGMGSTEAFF,TGCGCCAGCAGCCCAACAGGGATGGGAAGCACTGAAGCTTTCTTT
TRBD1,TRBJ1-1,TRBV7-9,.,CSSSQGGNTEAFF,TGTTCCAGCAGCCAGGGGGGGAACACTGAAGCTTTCTTT
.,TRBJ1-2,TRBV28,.,CASRARQGYTF,TGTGCCAGCAGAGCGAGACAGGGCTACACCTTC
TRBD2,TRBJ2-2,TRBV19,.,CASSMSGGVNTGELFF,TGTGCCAGTAGTATGAGCGGGGGGGTGAACACCGGGGAGCTGTTTTTT
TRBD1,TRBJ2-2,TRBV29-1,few,CSARGQANTGELFF,TGCAGCGCCCGGGGACAGGCGAACACCGGGGAGCTGTTTTTT
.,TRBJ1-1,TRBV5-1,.,CASTLVGGTEAFF,TGCGCCAGCACCCTAGTAGGGGGCACTGAAGCTTTCTTT
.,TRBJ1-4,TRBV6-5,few,CASSAGGKGEKLFF,TGTGCCAGCAGTGCGGGAGGGAAAGGGGAAAAACTGTTTTTT
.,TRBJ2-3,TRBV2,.,CASTSAGGQGPDTQYF,TGTGCCAGCACCTCAGCGGGCGGGCAGGGCCCAGATACGCAGTATTTT
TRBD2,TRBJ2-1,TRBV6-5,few,CASSYTGTSSNTEQFF,TGTGCCAGCAGTTACACCGGGACTAGCTCAAACACCGAGCAGTTCTTC
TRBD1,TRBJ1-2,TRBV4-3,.,CASSQDRPTGFYGHTF,TGCGCCAGCAGCCAAGATCGTCCGACAGGGTTCTATGGCCACACCTTC
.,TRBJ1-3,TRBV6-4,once,CASKGLIDFSGNTIYF,TGTGCCAGCAAGGGGTTAATAGATTTCTCTGGAAACACCATATATTTT
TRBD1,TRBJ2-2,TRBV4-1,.,CASSQDRLSTGELFF,TGCGCCAGCAGCCAGGACAGGCTCAGTACCGGGGAGCTGTTTTTT
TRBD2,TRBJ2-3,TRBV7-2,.,CASSLSLGTSGGPTDTQYF,TGTGCCAGCAGCTTATCCCTCGGGACTAGCGGGGGCCCCACAGATACGCAGTATTTT
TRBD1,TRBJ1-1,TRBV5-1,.,CASSPGRGQGVFGTEAFF,TGCGCCAGCAGCCCGGGTAGGGGACAGGGGGTTTTTGGCACTGAAGCTTTCTTT
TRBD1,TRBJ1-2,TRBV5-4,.,CASSRDRGNGYTF,TGTGCCAGCAGCAGGGACAGGGGCAATGGCTACACCTTC
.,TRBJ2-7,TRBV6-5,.,CASSYSDTGDHEQYF,TGTGCCAGCAGTTACTCCGACACGGGGGACCACGAGCAGTACTTC
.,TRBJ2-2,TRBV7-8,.,CASSWETGELFF,TGTGCCAGCAGCTGGGAGACCGGGGAGCTGTTTTTT
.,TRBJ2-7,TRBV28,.,CASSQNAGRYEQYF,TGTGCCAGCAGTCAGAACGCGGGGCGCTACGAGCAGTACTTC
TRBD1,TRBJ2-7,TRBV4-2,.,CASSQVGQGLRDEQYF,TGTGCCAGCAGCCAAGTTGGACAGGGTTTAAGGGACGAGCAGTACTTC
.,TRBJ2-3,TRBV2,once,CASSGQGGTDTQYF,TGTGCCAGCAGTGGGCAGGGGGGAACAGATACGCAGTATTTT
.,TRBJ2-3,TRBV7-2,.,CASSSVGGTDTQYF,TGTGCCAGCAGCTCCGTGGGAGGCACAGATACGCAGTATTTT
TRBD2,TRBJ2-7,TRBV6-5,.,CASSLTSGVLSGEQYF,TGTGCCAGCAGTTTGACTAGCGGGGTCCTCTCGGGGGAGCAGTACTTC
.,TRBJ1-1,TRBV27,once,CASRVGRGENTEAFF,TGTGCCAGCAGAGTGGGCAGGGGTGAGAACACTGAAGCTTTCTTT
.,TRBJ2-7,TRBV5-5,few,CASLTRPGEAALGEQYF,TGTGCCAGCCTTACCAGGCCGGGGGAGGCGGCCCTCGGGGAGCAGTACTTC
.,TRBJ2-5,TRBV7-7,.,CASSLGVDRRETQYF,TGTGCTAGCAGCTTAGGAGTCGACAGGAGAGAGACCCAGTACTTC
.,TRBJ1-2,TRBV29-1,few,CSVEGSKQTPYGYTF,TGCAGCGTTGAAGGTAGCAAGCAGACGCCCTATGGCTACACCTTC
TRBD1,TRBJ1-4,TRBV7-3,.,CASSLWDRVSPRVEKLFF,TGTGCCAGCAGCTTATGGGACAGGGTAAGCCCCCGAGTTGAAAAACTGTTTTTT
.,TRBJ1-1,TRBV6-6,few,CASSYSGGRTTEAFF,TGTGCCAGCAGTTACTCGGGGGGGCGGACTACTGAAGCTTTCTTT
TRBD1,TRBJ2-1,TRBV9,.,CASSEDRGRYNEQFF,TGTGCCAGCAGCGAGGACAGGGGGAGGTACAATGAGCAGTTCTTC